Following are 8 T cell receptor beta chains from one sample sequenced in a study of lung T cells in sarcoidosis with Löfgren's syndrome. Using its own MiXCR run on the reads, TCRdb lists one record per CDR3 protein. The sample consists of about 63,000 distinct CDR3 sequences, about 20% of them appearing once. Sequenced: CD4+ T cells from PBMCs. The origin of the receptors is a human donor with sarcoidosis (Löfgren's syndrome or another form), or a control subject (not recorded which).

This clonotype has a handful of counts. This chain connects TRBV19 to TRBJ2-1; D might be TRBD2 (6 bases). Trimming left V 3 bases short and J 9 bases short, with 15 bases between. Germline V gives CDR1 LNHDA, CDR2 SQIVND (reference sequence). The CDR3 is made up of 14 amino acids. CDR3 nucleotide sequence: TGTGCCAGTAGTATTAGTCGGGAGATATCTGAGCAGTTCTTC. The encoded protein is CASSISREISEQFF.

The chain carries TRBV19 and TRBJ2-5; D perhaps matches TRBD1 (5 bases). The length of the CDR3 is 14 residues. Germline CDR1 and CDR2: LNHDA and SQIVND (reference sequence). V dropped 6 bases and J dropped 4 bases, with 15 bases sitting between them. DNA for the CDR3: TGTGCCAGTAGCAAGGACATTTTGCGAGAGACCCAGTACTTC. This codes for CASSKDILRETQYF.

A few counts support this clonotype. This chain connects TRBV5-1 to TRBJ2-1, with D unclear. This CDR3 contains 16 residues. The ends were cut back, 0 bases at V and 0 bases at J, with 10 bases in the middle. Germline lookup yields CDR1 SGHRS and CDR2 YFSETQ. CDR3 DNA sequence: TGCGCCAGCAGCTTGGCAAGTCTAGGCTCCTACAATGAGCAGTTCTTC. Protein sequence: CASSLASLGSYNEQFF.

In this sample, this clonotype turned up a few times. This chain uses TRBV29-1 with TRBJ1-1, with D uncertain. From germline, CDR1 is SQVTM and CDR2 ANQGSEA. The CDR3 length is 10 residues. The V gene lost 4 bases and the J gene lost 4 bases, with 4 bases spanning the gap. In DNA, the CDR3 is TGCAGCGTTGTTGGCACTGAAGCTTTCTTT. This sequence encodes CSVVGTEAFF.

A word on this clonotype: One base away lies a much larger clone, so this may be a sequencing read error. The rearrangement links TRBV18 to TRBJ2-1, with D possibly being TRBD1 (5 bases). Germline V gene lookup returns CDR1 KGHSH and CDR2 LQKENI. Trimming shortened V by 0 bases and J by 5 bases, and 14 bases separated the two germline ends. The CDR3 covers 16 residues. CDR3 residues: CASSPPGRVSHNEQFF. The CDR3 DNA follows: TGTGCCAGCTCACCACCGGGCAGGGTTTCCCACAATGAGCAGTTCTTC.

J is TRBJ1-1 and V is TRBV20-1; D is perhaps TRBD1 (5 bases). Per germline, CDR1 DFQATT and CDR2 SNEGSKA (reference sequence). V gave up 0 bases and J gave up 6 bases, with 11 bases separating them. CDR3 size: 13 residues. The CDR3 bases are TGCAGTGCTAGAGATCCCAGGGCGCCTGAAGCTTTCTTT. Translated: CSARDPRAPEAFF.

With respect to this clonotype: Since a much larger clone is just one base distant, this may be a read error. The conserved phenylalanine or tryptophan normally closing the CDR3 is absent here, so this likely arose from a read error. The chain combines TRBV20-1 with TRBJ1-1; 11 positions match TRBD1. This CDR3 has 15 amino acids. Per the germline V gene, CDR1 is DFQATT and CDR2 is SNEGSKA (reference sequence). V lost 3 bases to trimming and J lost 1 base; unmatched junction nucleotides: 4. The CDR3 sequence: CSARDRGQGNTEAFS. CDR3 sequence (DNA): TGCAGTGCTAGGGACAGGGGGCAGGGGAACACTGAAGCTTTCTCT.

A few counts support this clonotype. This chain uses TRBV2 with TRBJ1-5; D remains unclear. Germline V gives CDR1 SNHLY, CDR2 FYNNEI. The CDR3 has 15 residues. The V end lost 1 base, the J end lost 3 bases, and 10 bases lay between the germline ends. The DNA of the CDR3 is TGTGCCAGCAGTGAAGTGCCCAGCCTCAATCAGCCCCAGCATTTT. Protein sequence: CASSEVPSLNQPQHF.